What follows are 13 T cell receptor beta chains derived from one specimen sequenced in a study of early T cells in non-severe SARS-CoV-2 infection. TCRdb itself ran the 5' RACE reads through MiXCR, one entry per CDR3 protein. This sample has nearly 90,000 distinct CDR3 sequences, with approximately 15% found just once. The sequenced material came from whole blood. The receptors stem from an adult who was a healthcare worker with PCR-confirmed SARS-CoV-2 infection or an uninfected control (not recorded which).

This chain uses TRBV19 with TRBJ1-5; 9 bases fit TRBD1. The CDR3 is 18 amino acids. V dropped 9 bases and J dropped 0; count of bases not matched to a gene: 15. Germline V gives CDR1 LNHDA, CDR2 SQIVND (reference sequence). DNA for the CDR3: TGTGCCAGCCCCTCTCCCGGGGACAGGGCAAATAGCAATCAGCCCCAGCATTTT. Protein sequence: CASPSPGDRANSNQPQHF.

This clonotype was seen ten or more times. The CDR3 nucleotides are TGTGCCAGCAGCCGCACCTGGGACAGTCCGGGCACAGATACGCAGTATTTT. Translated, it gives CASSRTWDSPGTDTQYF. The chain uses TRBV5-5 and TRBJ2-3; 7 nucleotides match TRBD1. The CDR3 has 17 amino acids. Trimming removed 4 bases from V and 1 base from J; junction bases left unmatched: 12. CDR1 is SGHKS, CDR2 YYEKEE, per germline (reference sequence).

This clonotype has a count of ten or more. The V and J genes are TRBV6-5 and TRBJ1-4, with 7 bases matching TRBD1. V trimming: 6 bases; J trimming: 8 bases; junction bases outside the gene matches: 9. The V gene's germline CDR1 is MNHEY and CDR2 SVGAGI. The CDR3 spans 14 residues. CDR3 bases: TGTGCCAGCAGCCCACGGCAGGGGGGCGAAAAACTGTTTTTT. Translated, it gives CASSPRQGGEKLFF.

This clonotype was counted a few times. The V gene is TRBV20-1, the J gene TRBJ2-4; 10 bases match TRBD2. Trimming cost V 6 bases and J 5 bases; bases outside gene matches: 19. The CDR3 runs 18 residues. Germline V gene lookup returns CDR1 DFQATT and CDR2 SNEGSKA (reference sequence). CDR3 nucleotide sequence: TGCAGTGCCCCCTGGGTCAGGGGACTACTAGCGGGACAAAACATTCAGTACTTC. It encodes CSAPWVRGLLAGQNIQYF.

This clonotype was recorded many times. As DNA, the CDR3 is TGTGCCAGCAGCCACGTAGTCGGGCCTTACAATGAGCAGTTCTTC. Translated: CASSHVVGPYNEQFF. The chain couples TRBV14 to TRBJ2-1, with D hard to call. V gave up 3 bases and J gave up 4 bases, with 13 bases separating them. The CDR3 length is 15 residues. CDR1 and CDR2 (germline): SGHDN, FVKESK.

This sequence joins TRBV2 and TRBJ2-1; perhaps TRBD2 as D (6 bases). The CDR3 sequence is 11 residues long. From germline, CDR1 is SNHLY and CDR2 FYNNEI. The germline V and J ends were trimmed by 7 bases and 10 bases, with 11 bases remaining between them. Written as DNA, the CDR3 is TGTGCCAGCACTACTAGCACCGAGCAGTTCTTC. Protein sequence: CASTTSTEQFF.

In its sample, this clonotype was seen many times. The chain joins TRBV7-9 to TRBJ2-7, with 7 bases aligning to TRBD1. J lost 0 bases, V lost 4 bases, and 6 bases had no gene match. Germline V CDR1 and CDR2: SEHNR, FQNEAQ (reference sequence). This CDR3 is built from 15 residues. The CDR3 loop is CASSSYRGSSYEQYF. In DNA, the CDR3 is TGTGCCAGCAGCTCTTACAGGGGAAGCTCCTACGAGCAGTACTTC.

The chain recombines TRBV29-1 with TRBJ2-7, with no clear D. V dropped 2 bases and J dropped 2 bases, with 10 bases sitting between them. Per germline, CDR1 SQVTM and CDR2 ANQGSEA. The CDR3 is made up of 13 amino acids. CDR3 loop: CSVELGNPYEQYF. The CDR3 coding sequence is TGCAGCGTTGAATTGGGCAACCCCTACGAGCAGTACTTC.

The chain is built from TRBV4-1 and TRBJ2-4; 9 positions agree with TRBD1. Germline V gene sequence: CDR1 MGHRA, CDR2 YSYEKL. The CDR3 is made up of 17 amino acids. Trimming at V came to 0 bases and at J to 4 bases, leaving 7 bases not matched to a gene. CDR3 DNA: TGCGCCAGCAGCCAAGATAACGCAGGACAGGGGAAAAACATTCAGTACTTC. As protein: CASSQDNAGQGKNIQYF.

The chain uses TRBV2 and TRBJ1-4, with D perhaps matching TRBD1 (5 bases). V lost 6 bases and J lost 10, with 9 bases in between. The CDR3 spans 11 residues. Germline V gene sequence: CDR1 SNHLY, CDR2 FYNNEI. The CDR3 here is CASRGLGKLFF. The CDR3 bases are TGTGCCAGCAGGGGACTTGGAAAACTGTTTTTT.

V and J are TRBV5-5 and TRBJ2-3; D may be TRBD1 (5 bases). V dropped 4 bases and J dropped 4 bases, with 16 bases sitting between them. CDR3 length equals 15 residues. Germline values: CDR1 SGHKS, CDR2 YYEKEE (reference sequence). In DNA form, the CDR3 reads TGTGCCAGCAGCCTTCAGGGTCCGAGAGCAGATACGCAGTATTTT. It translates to CASSLQGPRADTQYF.

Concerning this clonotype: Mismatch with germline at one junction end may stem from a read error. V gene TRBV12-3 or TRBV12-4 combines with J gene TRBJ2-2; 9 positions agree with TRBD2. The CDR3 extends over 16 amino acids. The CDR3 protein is CASSTPASGITGERFF. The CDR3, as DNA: TGTGCCAGCAGCACCCCGGCTAGCGGGATAACCGGGGAGCGGTTTTTT.

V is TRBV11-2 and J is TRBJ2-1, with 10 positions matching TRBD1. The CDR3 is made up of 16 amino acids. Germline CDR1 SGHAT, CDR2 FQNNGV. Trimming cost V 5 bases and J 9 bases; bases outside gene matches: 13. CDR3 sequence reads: CASSQVPGTGEREQFF. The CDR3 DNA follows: TGTGCCAGCAGCCAAGTCCCCGGGACAGGGGAACGTGAGCAGTTCTTC.